This TCR beta chain was obtained from a study of regulatory T cells in long-lasting Graves disease. Study observations and caveats: Favored gene segments in persistent disease were TRBV28, TRBJ1-2 and TRBJ2-5. Persistent Graves' patients had lower TCR diversity than newly diagnosed ones.

The CDR3 is 13 residues long. Trimming took 6 bases from V and 0 from J, leaving 11 bases between them. Germline V lookup: CDR1 GTSNPN, CDR2 SVGIG (reference sequence). The time point denotes: newly diagnosed GD, antithyroid drugs for less than 3 months. From RNA extracted from PBMCs, the TCR library was made. In this sample, this clonotype turned up many times. As yet, its antigen is unknown. Library construction for TCR beta used iRepertoire HTBI primers and Arm-PCR of CDR3 regions. Each CDR3 protein is one row after TCRdb ran MiXCR on the multiplex PCR reads. The sample yields 350,000 to 500,000 distinct CDR3 sequences, about a sixth seen once. The sample was also reused in another study, on T cells in Graves' hyperthyroidism and ophthalmopathy. That source reports: Clinical symptoms, serum thyroxine and TRAb, thyroid ultrasound and orbital computed tomography were used for the diagnoses. Blood also carried most thyroid clonotypes expanded above 0.001.

The specimen comprised peripheral blood mononuclear cells (PBMCs), sampled at new diagnosis, from a patient treated with antithyroid drugs. This receptor was obtained from a woman younger than 35 with Graves disease. This rearrangement joins TRBV30 to TRBJ1-1; D call uncertain. The CDR3 DNA sequence: TGTGCCTGTCAACAGAGCATGAACACTGAAGCTTTCTTT. This encodes CACQQSMNTEAFF.